This entry is about one T cell receptor beta chain. The specificity of this receptor is unknown. Qualities for individual bases were not recorded, and no much larger clone is one base off. These data belong to a study of blood T cell repertoires in COVID-19 (dated by TCRdb to 2018 to 2020). A note on the overall study: Samples covering the acute and convalescent phases of COVID-19 were provided by collaborators in the United States, Italy and Spain. The prospective study material was composed of cDNA or gDNA derived from T cells, B-cell-depleted T cells, or PBMCs. The dataset comprised deeply sampled blood TCRbeta repertoires from subjects exposed to, actively infected with, or recovered from COVID-19. The repertoires were released in a freely available public database meant as a resource for research on the immune response to SARS-CoV-2. The samples were drawn from the first 160 participants of the ongoing ImmuneRACE study and from over 950 subjects provided by 6 global collaborators. A de-identified subject ID, COVID-19 status, age in years and sex were almost always included in the sample metadata. Where HLA class I and class II types were available, the types were taken from metadata supplied by the sample provider, not from assay-based typing. What the authors observed across the whole study: Clinical and demographic metadata were provided uncurated, with the amount varying by source and participant.

The immunoSEQ Assay, a bias-controlled multiplex PCR, was used to amplify TCRbeta CDR3 regions from genomic DNA. As for how the authors treated the data: The number of nucleated cells in each sample was estimated from the amplification of reference gene primers within the assay. To quantify the absolute abundance of each unique TCRbeta CDR3 rearrangement, sequence reads were collapsed and filtered. Productive Simpson clonality was computed per sample as the square root of Simpson's diversity index over productive rearrangements. TCRdb took over this immuneACCESS table, retaining in-frame rearrangements with V and J assigned. Such tables are incomplete; in checked studies, under half of the missing clones stem from an unresolved V gene, and the remainder is unexplained. V and J calls and clone size follow that table, whereas D and trimming were derived from the DNA. The sample has hundreds of thousands of clones on record, roughly 88% of them singletons. Together, the top ten hold almost 1.5% of the sample.

The CDR3 starts with the cysteine, ends with the phenylalanine, and has 13 residues. Only the CDR3 portion is preserved as DNA: 39 bases, with reading frame beginning at the first base. At the junction V is shortened by 8 bases and J by 5 bases, with 13 bases in between. CDR1 and CDR2 are drawn from the germline V gene: MNHEY, SVGAGI. Each collaborating institution followed its own protocols to collect whole blood in K2EDTA tubes. For TCRbeta analysis, collaborator samples were shipped as frozen whole blood, as isolated PBMCs, or as DNA extracted from either sample type. Recombination connected TRBV6-5 to TRBJ2-4, with no confidently assigned D gene. The sample comprised peripheral blood. This TCR was sampled from a woman in her twenties or thirties with active or convalescent COVID-19. The CDR3 is CASSPAPENIQYF. The DNA sequence follows: TGTGCCAGCTCCCCCGCGCCCGAAAACATTCAGTACTTC.